What follows is one T cell receptor beta chain and its context. Antigen: not known. This entry belongs to a study of early T cells in non-severe SARS-CoV-2 infection. Study-wide results and caveats: Anti-spike CD8 responses were favored in VDJdb matching, and private and CD4 specificities were missed.

The length of the CDR3 is 14 residues. Germline loops: CDR1 DFQATT, CDR2 SNEGSKA (reference sequence). After removal of 6 bases from V and 5 bases from J, the junction contained 11 bases not matched to a gene. Individual cDNA molecules were tagged with unique molecular identifiers, the study reported. TCRdb re-analysed the 5' RACE reads in MiXCR, keeping a single row per CDR3 protein. Among tens of thousands of distinct CDR3 sequences listed, 5.5% to 6.5% were seen once. Sequencing used whole blood, obtained at baseline. The TCR originated in an adult who was a healthcare worker with PCR-confirmed SARS-CoV-2 infection or an uninfected control (not recorded which). The chain is built from TRBV20-1 and TRBJ2-7; TRBD1 aligns across 9 bases. The CDR3 nucleotides are TGCAGTGCCTTCCCCGGACAGGGGATAAACGAGCAGTACTTC. Encoded protein: CSAFPGQGINEQYF.